These T cell receptor beta chains were read from a single sample in a study of PD-1 blockade in classical Hodgkin lymphoma. Sequencing was performed with immunoSEQ multiplex PCR; in TCRdb, only in-frame clones are kept and a portion is missing. The repertoire holds tens of thousands of clones, about 89% seen once, with 10% in the top ten. Sequencing was performed on peripheral blood mononuclear cells (PBMCs), taken before the fourth cycle of nivolumab. Receptor source: a human donor with classical Hodgkin lymphoma. Both conserved end residues are part of each CDR3. A D gene is named only where the DNA matches it firmly. Rows give clone size only sometimes, using once, few, many, or a class for an expanded clone.

V	J	size	D	CDR3	DNA
TRBV29-1	TRBJ1-2	-	-	CSVKGEGYTF	TGCAGCGTTAAAGGGGAAGGCTACACCTTC
TRBV6-5	TRBJ2-7	once	-	CASSARGGGVNEQYF	TGTGCCAGCAGTGCCCGAGGGGGAGGGGTAAACGAGCAGTACTTC
TRBV5-1	TRBJ2-7	few	TRBD1	CASSSGQGASYEQYF	TGCGCCAGCAGCTCTGGACAGGGGGCGTCCTACGAGCAGTACTTC
TRBV6-6	TRBJ1-1	-	-	CASSHLSGGEAFF	TGTGCCAGCAGTCACCTATCGGGAGGGGAAGCTTTCTTT
TRBV4-1	TRBJ2-5	-	TRBD1	CASSQDLSGTGGKETQYF	TGCGCCAGCAGCCAAGATCTATCCGGGACAGGGGGGAAAGAGACCCAGTACTTC
TRBV4-2	TRBJ2-7	-	TRBD1	CASSQVGTGPHEQYF	TGTGCCAGCAGCCAAGTGGGGACAGGGCCCCACGAGCAGTACTTC
TRBV13	TRBJ2-3	once	TRBD2	CASSLTSGELTDTQYF	TGTGCCAGCAGCTTGACTAGCGGGGAACTCACAGATACGCAGTATTTT
TRBV7-2	TRBJ1-2	-	-	CASSTRTDRYTF	TGTGCCAGCAGTACTCGAACAGATCGGTACACCTTC
TRBV4-2	TRBJ2-1	once	-	CASSPVMGENNEQFF	TGTGCCAGCAGCCCGGTCATGGGGGAGAACAATGAGCAGTTCTTC
TRBV6-1	TRBJ1-5	once	-	CASSEFRVRGNQPQHF	TGTGCCAGCAGTGAATTCCGGGTGAGGGGCAATCAGCCCCAGCATTTT
TRBV2	TRBJ1-6	-	TRBD1	CASKRQGWSSYNSPLHF	TGTGCCAGCAAAAGACAGGGATGGAGCTCCTATAATTCACCCCTCCACTTT